Below are 20 T cell receptor beta chains sequenced from a single sample in a study of human T cells and chemical hapten exposure. Time point indicated: pre-sensitization, week 0. As for treatment: therapeutic diphenylcyclopropenone sensitization with weekly scalp DPC. In TCRdb, the RACE reads were re-called with MiXCR into one record per CDR3 protein. This sample has more than 250,000 distinct CDR3 sequences, with 7.5% to 10% found just once. Specimen: whole blood, collected in connection with sensitization to the hapten diphenylcyclopropenone (DPC). Source of these receptors: a woman between 40 and 55 years old with alopecia areata. Some clones in this sample may be carry-over from other donors' samples.

The chain carries TRBV5-1 and TRBJ1-1; the match to TRBD1 covers 11 bases. The CDR3 extends over 16 amino acids. Germline CDR1 SGHRS, CDR2 YFSETQ. The V and J ends lost 4 bases and 3 bases, in that order; junction bases with no gene match: 8. The CDR3 region is CASSQRTGGADTEAFF. CDR3 nucleotide sequence: TGCGCCAGCAGCCAGAGGACAGGGGGCGCGGACACTGAAGCTTTCTTT.

V gene TRBV20-1 combines with J gene TRBJ2-3, with TRBD2 as a possible D gene (6 bases). The germline V and J ends were trimmed by 0 bases and 6 bases, with 10 bases remaining between them. The CDR3 has 13 amino acids. Germline V gene sequence: CDR1 DFQATT, CDR2 SNEGSKA (reference sequence). The CDR3 region is CSARELATDTQYF. The CDR3 DNA sequence: TGCAGTGCTAGAGAACTAGCAACGGATACGCAGTATTTT.

This clonotype turned up a few times. This chain joins TRBV29-1 and TRBJ2-3; D is undetermined. The CDR3 totals 11 residues. Per germline, CDR1 SQVTM and CDR2 ANQGSEA. The germline V and J ends were trimmed by 3 bases and 4 bases, with 5 bases remaining between them. Written as DNA, the CDR3 is TGCAGCGTTGATTTCGCAGATACGCAGTATTTT. Encoded protein: CSVDFADTQYF.

Only a few counts were recorded for this clonotype. The gene calls are TRBV4-2 and TRBJ1-4; D is unclear. In germline, CDR1 is LGHNA, CDR2 YNFKEQ. V lost 0 bases and J lost 2, with 4 bases in between. CDR3 length: 14 amino acids. The DNA for the CDR3 is TGTGCCAGCAGCCAAGACGGGACTAATGAAAAACTGTTTTTT. Protein sequence: CASSQDGTNEKLFF.

This clonotype was observed a few times. This chain links TRBV20-1 with TRBJ1-1; D may be TRBD1 (5 bases). CDR3 length equals 13 residues. V lost 5 bases and J lost 1, with 11 bases in between. Germline CDR1 is DFQATT and CDR2 is SNEGSKA (reference sequence). CDR3 sequence reads: CSASGNPNTEAFF. The CDR3 nucleotides are TGCAGTGCTTCAGGGAACCCGAACACTGAAGCTTTCTTT.

This clonotype was observed many times. J is TRBJ2-7 and V is TRBV5-1; D call uncertain. Between the trimmed V and J ends, which lost 0 bases and 0 bases, there was a span of 10 bases. Germline lookup yields CDR1 SGHRS and CDR2 YFSETQ. This CDR3 region has 15 residues. The CDR3 region has the DNA TGCGCCAGCAGCTTGGCCCTAGGCAGCTCCTACGAGCAGTACTTC. Amino acids: CASSLALGSSYEQYF.

In this sample, this clonotype turned up many times. The V and J genes are TRBV2 and TRBJ1-4, with D uncertain. Germline CDR1 is SNHLY and CDR2 is FYNNEI. V was cut by 4 bases and J by 12 bases, with 9 bases left in between. This CDR3 has 11 amino acids. CDR3 in DNA: TGTGCCAGCAGTGCGAAGACTGAACTGTTTTTT. This translates into CASSAKTELFF.

V usage is TRBV3-1 and J usage is TRBJ1-2; 7 bases map to TRBD1. V lost 1 base and J lost 4; bases outside the gene matches: 0. The CDR3 is made up of 13 amino acids. Germline lookup yields CDR1 LGHDT and CDR2 YNNKEL (reference sequence). CDR3 loop: CASSQGTGYGYTF. For the CDR3, the DNA is TGTGCCAGCAGCCAAGGGACAGGCTATGGCTACACCTTC.

This clonotype appeared a few times. The chain has TRBV6-2 or TRBV6-3 and TRBJ1-2; D unclear. The V gene's germline CDR1 is MNHEY and CDR2 SVGEGT. CDR3 size: 12 residues. The ends were cut back, 7 bases at V and 4 bases at J, with 10 bases in the middle. This CDR3 reads CASIGGIYGYTF. The CDR3 coding sequence is TGTGCCAGCATAGGTGGGATCTATGGCTACACCTTC.

There are many counts of this clonotype. The chain carries TRBV2 and TRBJ1-2, with a weak D call TRBD1 (5 bases). The CDR3 loop spans 16 amino acids. Per the germline V gene, CDR1 is SNHLY and CDR2 is FYNNEI. V dropped 0 bases and J dropped 2 bases, with 13 bases sitting between them. The CDR3 DNA sequence: TGTGCCAGCAGTGAAGCGCTGGGGGAGTTAAACTATGGCTACACCTTC. Its protein is CASSEALGELNYGYTF.

This chain uses TRBV15 with TRBJ2-7, with a tentative D call TRBD2 (6 bases). Germline assignment: CDR1 LNHNV and CDR2 YYDKDF (reference sequence). The ends were cut back, 1 base at V and 1 base at J, with 8 bases in the middle. This CDR3 spans 14 amino acids. In DNA, the CDR3 is TGTGCCACCAGCAGAGCGGGACTGTCCTACGAGCAGTACTTC. Translation: CATSRAGLSYEQYF.

This clonotype has ten or more counts. The chain combines TRBV18 with TRBJ1-2; D ambiguous. V lost 5 bases and J lost 6, with 13 bases in between. The germline gives CDR1 KGHSH, CDR2 LQKENI. The CDR3 runs to 13 residues. The CDR3 protein is CASSALEQHGYTF. In DNA, the CDR3 is TGTGCCAGCTCAGCCCTGGAACAGCATGGCTACACCTTC.

The chain links TRBV5-6 to TRBJ2-5, with D maybe TRBD1 (6 bases). Trimming took 3 bases from V and 1 from J, leaving 10 bases between them. The CDR3 extends over 14 amino acids. Germline CDR1 and CDR2: SGHDT and YYEEEE. Here the CDR3 DNA reads TGTGCCAGCAGCTATATAGGGGGCCAAGAGACCCAGTACTTC. Protein: CASSYIGGQETQYF.

This clonotype was observed at least ten times. V gene TRBV28 combines with J gene TRBJ2-1; 8 bases agree with TRBD2. The CDR3 covers 15 residues. J lost 6 bases, V lost 2 bases, and 6 bases had no gene match. Germline CDR1 MDHEN, CDR2 SYDVKM. CDR3 DNA sequence: TGTGCCAGCAGTTTAACTAGCGGACCTTTCAATGAGCAGTTCTTC. Protein product: CASSLTSGPFNEQFF.

This clonotype was seen a few times. The V call is TRBV6-2 or TRBV6-3, the J call TRBJ2-1, with D unclear. The germline CDR1 and CDR2 sequences are MNHEY and SVGEGT. V dropped 3 bases and J dropped 8 bases, with 5 bases sitting between them. This CDR3 is built from 11 residues. CDR3 residues: CASSYWDEQFF. The CDR3 DNA is TGTGCCAGCAGTTATTGGGATGAGCAGTTCTTC.

This clonotype showed up many times. The chain uses TRBV6-1 and TRBJ2-5, with a tentative D call TRBD1 (5 bases). The germline CDR1 and CDR2 sequences are MNHNS and SASEGT. This CDR3 is 15 amino acids long. V lost 4 bases, J lost 9 bases, and 21 bases lay in between. In nucleotides, the CDR3 is TGTGCCAGCAGTGGCAGGGCCCTGTCCCAAGGGGCCCAGTACTTC. The encoded protein is CASSGRALSQGAQYF.

This clonotype appeared many times. The J gene is TRBJ2-1, the V gene TRBV5-1; the D gene is possibly TRBD1 (5 bases). The V gene's germline CDR1 is SGHRS and CDR2 YFSETQ. The CDR3 extends over 14 amino acids. V was cut by 0 bases and J by 4 bases, with 8 bases left in between. For the CDR3, the DNA is TGCGCCAGCAGCTTGGGCCAGGGATACAATGAGCAGTTCTTC. It encodes CASSLGQGYNEQFF.

The chain carries TRBV6-6 and TRBJ2-3; D gene uncertain. CDR3 length: 14 residues. With 2 bases removed from V and 4 bases from J, the gap between germline ends came to 10 bases. Germline assignment: CDR1 MNHNY and CDR2 SVGAGI (reference sequence). CDR3 sequence (DNA): TGTGCCAGCAGTTACACCCTACGGTCAGATACGCAGTATTTT. It is translated as CASSYTLRSDTQYF.

Only a few counts were recorded for this clonotype. This chain links TRBV7-8 with TRBJ1-5, with D tentatively TRBD1 (5 bases). V lost 5 bases and J lost 0, with 17 bases in between. CDR3 size: 17 residues. From germline, CDR1 is SGHVS and CDR2 FQNEAQ. CDR3 residues: CASSPGPDGYSNQPQHF. The CDR3 DNA follows: TGTGCCAGCAGCCCGGGACCGGACGGCTATAGCAATCAGCCCCAGCATTTT.

Notes on this clonotype: Lacking the conserved final phenylalanine or tryptophan, this CDR3 likely reflects a read error. The J gene is TRBJ2-7, the V gene TRBV28; possible D gene TRBD1, 6 bases. The CDR3 contains 12 residues. Germline V gene sequence: CDR1 MDHEN, CDR2 SYDVKM. Deletions cut 4 bases from V and 5 bases from J, with 9 bases between. CDR3 bases: TGTGCCAGCAGTTCCTACAGGGACGAGCAGTACCTC. Translated, it gives CASSSYRDEQYL.